A selection of T cell receptor beta chains follows, all from one sample in a study of T cells in localized non-small cell lung cancer. Produced via immunoSEQ multiplex PCR; TCRdb's table is partial and in-frame only. The table records about 28,000 clones, roughly 87% of them present only once. This sample comprised peripheral blood, obtained before any cancer treatment. All receptors come from a male donor at least 60 years old with stage I lung adenocarcinoma. The CDR3 runs from the conserved cysteine through the conserved F or W. Each record gives: J gene, D gene, V gene, clone size, CDR3 protein, CDR3 DNA. A D gene is named only where the DNA matches it firmly. Clone size appears in some rows only: once, few, many, or a class for an expanded clone.

j_gene: TRBJ2-2
d_gene: -
v_gene: TRBV2
abundance: -
CDR3aa: CASSGGLTRTGELFF
CDR3nt: TGTGCCAGCAGTGGGGGCCTGACTAGAACCGGGGAGCTGTTTTTT

j_gene: TRBJ2-5
d_gene: -
v_gene: TRBV19
abundance: -
CDR3aa: CASSQGMETQYF
CDR3nt: TGTGCCAGTAGTCAGGGGATGGAGACCCAGTACTTC

j_gene: TRBJ1-4
d_gene: -
v_gene: TRBV2
abundance: -
CDR3aa: CASRPQGTTNEKLFF
CDR3nt: TGTGCCAGCAGGCCTCAGGGTACAACTAATGAAAAACTGTTTTTT

j_gene: TRBJ2-5
d_gene: -
v_gene: TRBV7-7
abundance: -
CDR3aa: CASSQGGLETQYF
CDR3nt: TGTGCCAGCAGCCAAGGGGGTTTAGAGACCCAGTACTTC

j_gene: TRBJ2-3
d_gene: -
v_gene: TRBV28
abundance: -
CDR3aa: CASSSSQGSLSTDTQYF
CDR3nt: TGTGCCAGCAGTTCGAGTCAGGGGTCTCTCAGCACAGATACGCAGTATTTT

j_gene: TRBJ1-2
d_gene: -
v_gene: TRBV30
abundance: -
CDR3aa: CAWSVLVGSSGYTF
CDR3nt: TGTGCCTGGAGTGTACTAGTGGGGAGTAGCGGCTACACCTTC

j_gene: TRBJ1-5
d_gene: -
v_gene: TRBV19
abundance: -
CDR3aa: CASSPGQSNQPQHF
CDR3nt: TGTGCCAGTAGTCCCGGACAGTCCAATCAGCCCCAGCATTTT

j_gene: TRBJ2-1
d_gene: -
v_gene: TRBV7-3
abundance: -
CDR3aa: CASSLTSGDEQFF
CDR3nt: TGTGCCAGCAGCTTAACTAGCGGCGATGAGCAGTTCTTC

j_gene: TRBJ1-1
d_gene: -
v_gene: TRBV7-3
abundance: once
CDR3aa: CASSLTVNTEAFF
CDR3nt: TGTGCCAGCAGCTTGACAGTCAACACTGAAGCTTTCTTT

j_gene: TRBJ2-2
d_gene: -
v_gene: TRBV11-2
abundance: -
CDR3aa: CASSRALTGELFF
CDR3nt: TGTGCCAGCAGCCGGGCCCTCACCGGGGAGCTGTTTTTT

j_gene: TRBJ2-1
d_gene: -
v_gene: TRBV28
abundance: -
CDR3aa: CASSLYGAKDNEQFF
CDR3nt: TGTGCCAGCAGTTTATACGGGGCTAAGGACAATGAGCAGTTCTTC

j_gene: TRBJ1-5
d_gene: TRBD1
v_gene: TRBV19
abundance: -
CDR3aa: CASSSPLTGGSDQPQHF
CDR3nt: TGTGCCAGTAGTTCGCCTCTGACAGGGGGGTCGGATCAGCCCCAGCATTTT

j_gene: TRBJ1-2
d_gene: -
v_gene: TRBV7-9
abundance: -
CDR3aa: CASSPEQYSYGYTF
CDR3nt: TGTGCCAGCAGCCCCGAACAGTATAGCTATGGCTACACCTTC

j_gene: TRBJ2-5
d_gene: -
v_gene: TRBV29-1
abundance: -
CDR3aa: CSVAGIQETQYF
CDR3nt: TGCAGCGTTGCCGGGATACAAGAGACCCAGTACTTC

j_gene: TRBJ2-1
d_gene: TRBD2
v_gene: TRBV5-4
abundance: -
CDR3aa: CASSLMRAGDYNEQFF
CDR3nt: TGTGCCAGCAGCTTGATGAGGGCGGGGGATTACAATGAGCAGTTCTTC

j_gene: TRBJ2-3
d_gene: -
v_gene: TRBV11-2
abundance: -
CDR3aa: CASSLDRGSGTQYF
CDR3nt: TGTGCCAGCAGCTTAGATCGGGGATCGGGTACGCAGTATTTT

j_gene: TRBJ1-6
d_gene: -
v_gene: TRBV5-1
abundance: -
CDR3aa: CASSPGHVNSPLHF
CDR3nt: TGCGCCAGCAGCCCGGGACACGTAAATTCACCCCTCCACTTT

j_gene: TRBJ1-5
d_gene: -
v_gene: TRBV6-1
abundance: once
CDR3aa: CASSGRALVGNQPQHF
CDR3nt: TGTGCCAGCAGTGGTCGGGCTCTCGTAGGGAATCAGCCCCAGCATTTT

j_gene: TRBJ1-1
d_gene: -
v_gene: TRBV28
abundance: -
CDR3aa: CASSRVALYTEAFF
CDR3nt: TGTGCCAGCAGTCGGGTTGCCCTTTACACTGAAGCTTTCTTT

j_gene: TRBJ1-2
d_gene: -
v_gene: TRBV7-2
abundance: -
CDR3aa: CASSRGQGSASTF
CDR3nt: TGTGCCAGCAGCCGGGGACAAGGAAGTGCGAGCACCTTC

j_gene: TRBJ1-4
d_gene: TRBD1
v_gene: TRBV19
abundance: -
CDR3aa: CASRTGTVNEKLFF
CDR3nt: TGTGCCAGTAGGACCGGGACAGTTAATGAAAAACTGTTTTTT

j_gene: TRBJ2-1
d_gene: -
v_gene: TRBV19
abundance: -
CDR3aa: CASIPSPGNEQFF
CDR3nt: TGTGCCAGTATCCCCTCCCCCGGCAATGAGCAGTTCTTC

j_gene: TRBJ2-3
d_gene: -
v_gene: TRBV10-3
abundance: -
CDR3aa: CAISESSWGTDTQYF
CDR3nt: TGTGCCATCAGTGAGTCCAGTTGGGGCACAGATACGCAGTATTTT

j_gene: TRBJ2-5
d_gene: -
v_gene: TRBV30
abundance: -
CDR3aa: CAWSPGEETQYF
CDR3nt: TGTGCCTGGAGTCCAGGGGAAGAGACCCAGTACTTC

j_gene: TRBJ2-2
d_gene: -
v_gene: TRBV7-8
abundance: -
CDR3aa: CASSLATETGELFF
CDR3nt: TGTGCCAGCAGCTTAGCTACAGAGACCGGGGAGCTGTTTTTT

j_gene: TRBJ1-4
d_gene: -
v_gene: TRBV18
abundance: -
CDR3aa: CASSPGTSGEKLFF
CDR3nt: TGTGCCAGCTCACCAGGGACAAGTGGTGAAAAACTGTTTTTT

j_gene: TRBJ1-1
d_gene: TRBD1
v_gene: TRBV6-5
abundance: -
CDR3aa: CASRPMTGGNTEAFF
CDR3nt: TGTGCCAGCAGACCCATGACAGGGGGGAACACTGAAGCTTTCTTT

j_gene: TRBJ2-3
d_gene: -
v_gene: TRBV20-1
abundance: -
CDR3aa: CSARNTDTQYF
CDR3nt: TGCAGTGCTAGAAACACAGATACGCAGTATTTT

j_gene: TRBJ2-7
d_gene: TRBD2
v_gene: TRBV7-2
abundance: -
CDR3aa: CASRGRGNGYEQYF
CDR3nt: TGTGCCAGCAGAGGGCGGGGGAACGGATACGAGCAGTACTTC

j_gene: TRBJ1-6
d_gene: TRBD1
v_gene: TRBV4-1
abundance: -
CDR3aa: CASSHPRDRDFENSPLHF
CDR3nt: TGCGCCAGCAGCCACCCACGGGACAGGGATTTTGAGAATTCACCCCTCCACTTT

j_gene: TRBJ2-5
d_gene: TRBD2
v_gene: TRBV30
abundance: -
CDR3aa: CAWAGGYETQYF
CDR3nt: TGTGCCTGGGCGGGGGGATATGAGACCCAGTACTTC

j_gene: TRBJ1-6
d_gene: -
v_gene: TRBV30
abundance: -
CDR3aa: CAWTLDRIRNSPLHF
CDR3nt: TGTGCCTGGACCTTGGACCGAATCCGTAATTCACCCCTCCACTTT

j_gene: TRBJ2-2
d_gene: TRBD1
v_gene: TRBV29-1
abundance: -
CDR3aa: CSVVPGTGTTGELFF
CDR3nt: TGCAGCGTTGTCCCCGGGACAGGGACCACCGGGGAGCTGTTTTTT

j_gene: TRBJ1-5
d_gene: TRBD1
v_gene: TRBV6-4
abundance: -
CDR3aa: CASSTNGQGGQPQHF
CDR3nt: TGTGCCAGCAGTACGAACGGACAGGGTGGTCAGCCCCAGCATTTT

j_gene: TRBJ1-1
d_gene: TRBD1
v_gene: TRBV4-3
abundance: -
CDR3aa: CASSQGRTGAGNTEAFF
CDR3nt: TGCGCCAGCAGCCAAGGCCGGACAGGGGCTGGGAACACTGAAGCTTTCTTT

j_gene: TRBJ1-4
d_gene: -
v_gene: TRBV4-3
abundance: -
CDR3aa: CASSRLSSSNEKLFF
CDR3nt: TGCGCCAGCAGCCGTCTATCCAGTAGTAATGAAAAACTGTTTTTT

j_gene: TRBJ1-4
d_gene: TRBD1
v_gene: TRBV15
abundance: -
CDR3aa: CATNAVGTANEKLFF
CDR3nt: TGTGCCACCAACGCGGTGGGGACAGCCAATGAAAAACTGTTTTTT

j_gene: TRBJ2-2
d_gene: TRBD2
v_gene: TRBV7-2
abundance: -
CDR3aa: CASSPSLAGLTGELFF
CDR3nt: TGTGCCAGCAGCCCATCACTAGCGGGGCTAACCGGGGAGCTGTTTTTT

j_gene: TRBJ1-1
d_gene: -
v_gene: TRBV19
abundance: -
CDR3aa: CASSIIMNTEAFF
CDR3nt: TGTGCCAGTAGTATAATTATGAACACTGAAGCTTTCTTT

j_gene: TRBJ1-1
d_gene: -
v_gene: TRBV19
abundance: -
CDR3aa: CASSINRPSEAFF
CDR3nt: TGTGCCAGTAGTATAAACCGGCCCTCTGAAGCTTTCTTT

j_gene: TRBJ2-7
d_gene: -
v_gene: TRBV29-1
abundance: once
CDR3aa: CSVDANSGATYEQYF
CDR3nt: TGCAGCGTTGACGCGAACAGCGGTGCTACCTACGAGCAGTACTTC

j_gene: TRBJ1-5
d_gene: TRBD1
v_gene: TRBV5-5
abundance: -
CDR3aa: CASSLQGDQPQHF
CDR3nt: TGTGCCAGCAGCTTGCAGGGGGATCAGCCCCAGCATTTT

j_gene: TRBJ2-7
d_gene: -
v_gene: TRBV2
abundance: few
CDR3aa: CASSDGYEQYF
CDR3nt: TGTGCCAGCAGTGACGGCTACGAGCAGTACTTC

j_gene: TRBJ2-5
d_gene: TRBD2
v_gene: TRBV11-3
abundance: -
CDR3aa: CASSRGTSGVQTQYF
CDR3nt: TGTGCCAGCAGCCGAGGGACTAGCGGGGTTCAGACCCAGTACTTC

j_gene: TRBJ2-1
d_gene: -
v_gene: TRBV18
abundance: few
CDR3aa: CASSLLELWDEQFF
CDR3nt: TGTGCCAGCTCACTCCTGGAACTCTGGGATGAGCAGTTCTTC